The 26 T cell receptor beta chains given below trace back to one sample, sequenced in a study of T-cell memory formation after mild COVID-19. TCRdb passed the 5' RACE reads through MiXCR, listing each CDR3 protein once. Of around 250,000 distinct CDR3 sequences in the sample, around 17% are singletons; the top ten hold roughly a fifth. The sample comprised PBMCs or a T cell subset sorted from them (not recorded which). The receptors here all came from a man between 18 and 35 years old who had mild COVID-19 (a few samples of this study predate the infection). Cell type and time point are not known.

This clonotype came up once. This CDR3 reads CASSGRTGFNYEQYF. The CDR3 coding sequence is TGTGCCAGCAGCGGGAGGACAGGGTTTAACTACGAGCAGTACTTC. The chain joins TRBV7-9 to TRBJ2-7; TRBD1 matches 8 bases. Trimming took 5 bases from V and 3 from J; bases not matched to a gene: 9. Germline CDR1 reads SEHNR; CDR2 reads FQNEAQ (reference sequence). The CDR3 is made up of 15 amino acids.

The genes are TRBV7-9 and TRBJ1-4, with 9 nucleotides matching TRBD1. Trimming took 6 bases from V and 7 from J; bases not matched to a gene: 6. The CDR3 has 14 residues. CDR1 is SEHNR, CDR2 FQNEAQ, per germline (reference sequence). CDR3 nucleotide sequence: TGTGCCAGCAGATCGGGACAGGGCGTTGAAAAACTGTTTTTT. Protein: CASRSGQGVEKLFF. The full variable domain, with the rest looked up from reference TRBV7-9 and TRBJ1-4, is DTGVSQNPRHKITKRGQNVTFRCDPISEHNRLYWYRQTLGQGPEFLTYFQNEAQLEKSRLLSDRFSAERPKGSFSTLEIQRTEQGDSAMYLCASRSGQGVEKLFFGSGTQLSVL.

The CDR3 DNA follows: TGTGCCAGCAGCCGATGGGAGGCAGATACGCAGTATTTT. This sequence encodes CASSRWEADTQYF. This sequence joins TRBV7-9 and TRBJ2-3, with a weak D call TRBD2 (6 bases). Between the trimmed V and J ends, which lost 5 bases and 4 bases, there was a span of 10 bases. Germline V lookup: CDR1 SEHNR, CDR2 FQNEAQ (reference sequence). This CDR3 region has 13 residues.

This clonotype was detected only a few times. The rearrangement links TRBV7-2 to TRBJ1-2; 9 nucleotides line up with TRBD1. Germline V gene sequence: CDR1 SGHTA, CDR2 FQGNSA. Germline trimming cut 3 bases from V and 6 bases from J; bases unmatched to any gene: 11. CDR3 size: 16 residues. DNA of the CDR3: TGTGCCAGCAGCTTTCTAAGGGACAGGGAGGGGAATGGCTACACCTTC. Translating it yields CASSFLRDREGNGYTF.

This clonotype showed up just a few times. The chain has TRBV11-2 and TRBJ1-1; no definite D call. CDR3 length: 12 amino acids. V was cut by 1 base and J by 6 bases, with 6 bases left in between. Germline V lookup: CDR1 SGHAT, CDR2 FQNNGV. In DNA form, the CDR3 reads TGTGCCAGCAGCTTAGGGGAGTCTGAAGCTTTCTTT. Amino acid sequence: CASSLGESEAFF.

This chain uses TRBV7-8 with TRBJ2-4, with TRBD2 identical over 7 bases. Germline V gene lookup returns CDR1 SGHVS and CDR2 FQNEAQ. Trimming at V came to 3 bases and at J to 2 bases, leaving 7 bases not matched to a gene. The CDR3 runs 16 residues. For the CDR3, the DNA is TGTGCCAGCAGCTTCTTCGTGGGGGGGACCAAAAACATTCAGTACTTC. Protein product: CASSFFVGGTKNIQYF. Together with reference TRBV7-8 and TRBJ2-4, the CDR3 gives the full variable domain: GAGVSQSPRYKVAKRGQDVALRCDPISGHVSLFWYQQALGQGPEFLTYFQNEAQLDKSGLPSDRFFAERPEGSVSTLKIQRTQQEDSAVYLCASSFFVGGTKNIQYFGAGTRLSVL.

The chain links TRBV5-1 to TRBJ2-5; tentatively, D is TRBD2 (6 bases). The CDR3 has 16 residues. CDR1 is SGHRS, CDR2 YFSETQ, per germline. The germline V and J ends were trimmed by 4 bases and 3 bases, with 19 bases remaining between them. DNA for the CDR3: TGCGCCAGCAGCATGATGTCCCCAGGAGGGGAAGAGACCCAGTACTTC. The encoded protein is CASSMMSPGGEETQYF.

This clonotype was picked up many times. This chain connects TRBV5-1 to TRBJ2-1; the D gene is possibly TRBD2 (6 bases). The germline CDR1 and CDR2 sequences are SGHRS and YFSETQ. There are 15 residues in the CDR3. V lost 7 bases to trimming and J lost 0 bases, with 14 bases between them. CDR3 DNA: TGCGCCAGCTCCTTAGCGGTCCTCTCCTACAATGAGCAGTTCTTC. Its translation: CASSLAVLSYNEQFF.

This clonotype appeared a few times. The J gene is TRBJ2-7, the V gene TRBV4-3; 8 bases fit TRBD1. V gave up 6 bases and J gave up 4 bases; unmatched junction bases: 8. The CDR3 is made up of 14 amino acids. The germline V gene has CDR1 LGHNA and CDR2 YSLEER. The CDR3 sequence: CASSPDRGFYEQYF. In DNA form, the CDR3 reads TGCGCCAGCAGTCCCGACAGGGGTTTTTACGAGCAGTACTTC.

This clonotype was seen a few times. The chain employs TRBV5-5 and TRBJ2-1, with TRBD2 matching over 8 bases. The ends lost 2 bases at V and 7 bases at J; junction bases unmatched: 11. The CDR3 consists of 16 residues. Germline V CDR1 and CDR2: SGHKS, YYEKEE (reference sequence). The CDR3 is CASSFSFSGGWNEQFF. As DNA, the CDR3 is TGTGCCAGCAGCTTTTCCTTCAGCGGGGGATGGAATGAGCAGTTCTTC.

This clonotype has just a few counts. The rearrangement joins TRBV6-1 to TRBJ2-7, with 7 bases lining up with TRBD1. This CDR3 has 13 amino acids. V was pared by 9 bases and J by 4 bases, with 9 bases of the junction left unmatched. Germline loops: CDR1 MNHNS, CDR2 SASEGT. CDR3 coding DNA: TGTGCCAGTGGGACAGCTGATAGGTACGAGCAGTACTTC. It codes for CASGTADRYEQYF.

This clonotype was counted only a few times. This sequence joins TRBV12-3 or TRBV12-4 and TRBJ2-1; D may be TRBD2 (5 bases). The CDR3 runs 16 residues. The germline V and J ends were trimmed by 7 bases and 0 bases, with 16 bases remaining between them. DNA for the CDR3: TGTGCCAGCAATTCGGGAAGACGGCCCTCCTACAATGAGCAGTTCTTC. It encodes CASNSGRRPSYNEQFF.

This clonotype appeared once. This sequence joins TRBV3-1 and TRBJ2-7; D is undetermined. CDR1 is LGHDT, CDR2 YNNKEL, per germline (reference sequence). Trimming stripped 6 bases from V and 2 bases from J, with 5 bases between. The CDR3 is made up of 11 amino acids. The CDR3 DNA is TGTGCCAGCAGGAACACCTACGAGCAGTACTTC. Amino acids: CASRNTYEQYF.

The rearrangement uses TRBV10-3 and TRBJ2-6, with D perhaps matching TRBD1 (5 bases). Germline V gives CDR1 ENHRY, CDR2 SYGVKD. CDR3 length: 15 residues. Trimming removed 5 bases at V and 0 bases at J, with 8 bases between. CDR3 DNA sequence: TGTGCCATCAGTCGAGACAGCTCTGGGGCCAACGTCCTGACTTTC. It codes for CAISRDSSGANVLTF.

Remarks on this clonotype: Its ends do not fully match the called genes, so a read error is possible. This chain joins TRBV6-5 and TRBJ1-5, with no clear D. Germline V gene sequence: CDR1 MNHEY, CDR2 SVGAGI. The CDR3 contains 15 residues. CDR3 in amino acids: CASSYSGIYNQPKHF. The DNA for the CDR3 is TGTGCCAGCAGTTACTCGGGCATTTACAATCAGCCCAAGCATTTT.

This clonotype was seen more than once but under ten times. The chain is built from TRBV13 and TRBJ1-1; 7 positions agree with TRBD1. Germline CDR1 reads PRHDT; CDR2 reads FYEKMQ (reference sequence). V gave up 6 bases and J gave up 6 bases; unmatched junction bases: 16. This CDR3 comprises 16 residues. DNA of the CDR3: TGTGCCAGCAGTACCGAAAAAACCAGGGGGGCGGCTGAAGCTTTCTTT. Its protein product is CASSTEKTRGAAEAFF. Using reference TRBV13 and TRBJ1-1 for the parts outside the CDR3, the full variable domain is AAGVIQSPRHLIKEKRETATLKCYPIPRHDTVYWYQQGPGQDPQFLISFYEKMQSDKGSIPDRFSAQQFSDYHSELNMSSLELGDSALYFCASSTEKTRGAAEAFFGQGTRLTVV.

The chain combines TRBV6-5 with TRBJ2-7; D could derive from TRBD1 or TRBD2 (6 bases each). The CDR3 is made up of 13 amino acids. V was clipped by 6 bases and J by 1 base, with 10 bases between them. Germline CDR1 MNHEY, CDR2 SVGAGI. The CDR3 loop is CASRGGQSYEQYF. The CDR3 DNA reads as TGTGCCAGCAGGGGAGGACAGTCCTACGAGCAGTACTTC.

This clonotype was seen a handful of times. The chain has TRBV5-1 and TRBJ2-7, with 10 positions matching TRBD1. The CDR3 loop spans 15 amino acids. The germline gives CDR1 SGHRS, CDR2 YFSETQ. After removal of 4 bases from V and 2 bases from J, the junction contained 6 bases not matched to a gene. In DNA form, the CDR3 reads TGCGCCAGCAGCACAGCCGGGACAGGGGCCTACGAGCAGTACTTC. It codes for CASSTAGTGAYEQYF.

The rearrangement uses TRBV5-6 and TRBJ1-6; 8 positions match TRBD1. This CDR3 region has 14 residues. Germline-derived CDR1 and CDR2 are SGHDT and YYEEEE. After removal of 2 bases from V and 10 bases from J, the junction contained 5 bases not matched to a gene. The DNA of the CDR3 is TGTGCCAGCAGCTTCGGACAGGGTGCGTCACCCCTCCACTTT. Translated, it gives CASSFGQGASPLHF. Full variable domain (rest looked up from reference TRBV5-6 and TRBJ1-6): DAGVTQSPTHLIKTRGQQVTLRCSPKSGHDTVSWYQQALGQGPQFIFQYYEEEERQRGNFPDRFSGHQFPNYSSELNVNALLLGDSALYLCASSFGQGASPLHFGNGTRLTVT.

A few counts support this clonotype. The V gene is TRBV6-2 or TRBV6-3, the J gene TRBJ2-7; the match to TRBD1 covers 9 bases. J was trimmed by 9 bases and V by 7 bases; bases with no gene match: 10. The CDR3 spans 13 residues. Looked up from germline, CDR1 is MNHEY and CDR2 is SVGEGT. The CDR3 nucleotides are TGTGCCAGCACTCAACCGGGACAGGGTAGGCAGTACTTC. This translates into CASTQPGQGRQYF.

The chain links TRBV15 to TRBJ1-4; 8 positions agree with TRBD1. The V gene end was trimmed by 0 bases and the J gene end by 0 bases; junction bases not matched to a gene: 6. CDR1 is LNHNV, CDR2 YYDKDF, per germline (reference sequence). The CDR3 consists of 18 residues. The CDR3 DNA is TGTGCCACCAGCAGAGATGGTGGACAGGGTGCAACTAATGAAAAACTGTTTTTT. Amino acid sequence: CATSRDGGQGATNEKLFF.

The gene calls are TRBV4-3 and TRBJ1-2, with a weak D call TRBD1 (6 bases). The CDR3 is 16 amino acids. CDR1 is LGHNA, CDR2 YSLEER, per germline. Deletions cut 1 base from V and 5 bases from J, with 17 bases between. Written as DNA, the CDR3 is TGCGCCAGCAGCCAAGGGGCGGTTAGGGGGGCTTATGGCTACACCTTC. This gives the protein CASSQGAVRGAYGYTF.

J is TRBJ1-1 and V is TRBV6-5; TRBD1 agrees at 7 bases. Germline trimming cut 4 bases from V and 4 bases from J; bases unmatched to any gene: 6. This CDR3 comprises 14 residues. CDR1 and CDR2 (germline): MNHEY, SVGAGI. CDR3 amino acids: CASSFDRVFTEAFF. The CDR3 nucleotides read TGTGCCAGCAGTTTCGACAGGGTATTCACTGAAGCTTTCTTT.

This clonotype showed up many times. This rearrangement joins TRBV7-3 to TRBJ2-1, with D perhaps given as TRBD1 or TRBD2 (6 bases each). Germline-derived CDR1 and CDR2 are SGHTA and FQGTGA. V lost 5 bases and J 7 bases, leaving 18 bases between the germline ends. The CDR3 is 15 amino acids. The CDR3 is CASSPGGSNRNEQFF. The CDR3 DNA reads as TGTGCCAGCAGCCCCGGGGGCTCGAATCGGAATGAGCAGTTCTTC.

The chain has TRBV12-3 or TRBV12-4 and TRBJ1-5; perhaps TRBD1 as D (5 bases). Trimming pared 7 bases from V and 4 bases from J, leaving 8 bases between. This CDR3 region has 12 residues. CDR3 amino acids: CASKSGNQPQHF. CDR3 nucleotides: TGTGCCAGCAAGTCAGGGAATCAGCCCCAGCATTTT.

The rearrangement joins TRBV27 to TRBJ2-2; 12 positions agree with TRBD1. Germline-derived CDR1 and CDR2 are MNHEY and SMNVEV (reference sequence). V dropped 5 bases and J dropped 1; count of bases not matched to a gene: 11. The CDR3 has 19 amino acids. This CDR3 is CASSPIGTGGSENTGELFF. The CDR3 coding sequence is TGTGCCAGCAGTCCCATAGGGACAGGGGGCTCGGAGAACACCGGGGAGCTGTTTTTT.